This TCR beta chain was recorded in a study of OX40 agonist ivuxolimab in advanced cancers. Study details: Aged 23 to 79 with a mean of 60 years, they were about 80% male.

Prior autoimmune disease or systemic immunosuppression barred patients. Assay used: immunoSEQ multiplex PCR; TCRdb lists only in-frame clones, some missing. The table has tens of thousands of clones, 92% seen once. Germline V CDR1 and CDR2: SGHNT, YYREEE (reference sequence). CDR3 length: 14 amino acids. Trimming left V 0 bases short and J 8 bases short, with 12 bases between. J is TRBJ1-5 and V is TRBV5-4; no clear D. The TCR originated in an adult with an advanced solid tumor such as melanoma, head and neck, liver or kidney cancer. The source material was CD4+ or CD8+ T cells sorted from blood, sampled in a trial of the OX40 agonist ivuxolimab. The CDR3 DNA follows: TGTGCCAGCAGCTTGGTCCAGGCCGAGGAGCCCCAGCATTTT. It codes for CASSLVQAEEPQHF.